This TCR beta chain was retrieved from a study of tumor and adjacent non-tumor tissue in lung cancer. No cell sorting was done before RNA was extracted from the tissue. As concerns this clonotype: The antigen remains undetermined.

A modified ARM-PCR protocol with three rounds of nested PCR amplified TCRbeta. TCRdb used MiXCR to reprocess the multiplex PCR reads, holding one entry per CDR3 protein. This sample has approximately 140,000 distinct CDR3 sequences, with approximately 66% found just once. Study results and limitations: TCR diversity was significantly greater in tumor than normal lung tissue.

The receptor's source is a man in his sixties with small cell lung cancer. Sequenced material: lung tumor tissue.

The CDR3 loop is CAGTFGWKNTEAFF. The CDR3 bases are TGTGCCGGCACCTTTGGGTGGAAGAACACTGAAGCTTTCTTT. The rearrangement joins TRBV6-6 to TRBJ1-1; unclear D gene. The V and J ends lost 11 bases and 1 base respectively, with 17 bases between them. The CDR3 contains 14 residues. Germline V gene lookup returns CDR1 MNHNY and CDR2 SVGAGI (reference sequence).